This TCR beta chain is drawn from a study of blood T cell repertoires in COVID-19. Study summary: There were acute and convalescent COVID-19 samples, and they came from the United States, Italy and Spain. Sources were T cells, B-cell-depleted T cells, or PBMCs; the material itself was cDNA or gDNA.

As handled by the study authors: Scientists estimated how many nucleated cells there were by amplifying reference gene primers. The assay was immunoSEQ multiplex PCR, and TCRdb's table has in-frame clones only and misses some. That table supplies the V and J calls and clone size; D and trimming were determined from the DNA. The sample includes some 180,000 clones, about 80% of them seen just once. V trimming: 0 bases; J trimming: 4 bases; junction bases outside the gene matches: 4. There are 15 residues in the CDR3. Germline assignment: CDR1 SGDLS and CDR2 YYNGEE. The chain carries TRBV9 and TRBJ2-1; TRBD2 matches at 7 bases. The source is a human donor in a cohort sampled during active COVID-19. The sample was peripheral blood. In DNA, the CDR3 is TGTGCCAGCAGCGTAGACGGGGGGATGTACAATGAGCAGTTCTTC. Residues: CASSVDGGMYNEQFF.